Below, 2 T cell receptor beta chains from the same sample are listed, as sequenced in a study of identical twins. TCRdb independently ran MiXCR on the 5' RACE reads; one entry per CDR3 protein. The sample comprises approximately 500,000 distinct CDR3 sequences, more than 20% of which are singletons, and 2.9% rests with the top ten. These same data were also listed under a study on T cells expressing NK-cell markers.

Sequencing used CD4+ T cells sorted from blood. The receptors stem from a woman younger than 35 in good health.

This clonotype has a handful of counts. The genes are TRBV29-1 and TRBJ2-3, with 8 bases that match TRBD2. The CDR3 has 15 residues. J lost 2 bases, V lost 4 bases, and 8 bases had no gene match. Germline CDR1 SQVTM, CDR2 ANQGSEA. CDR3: CSVARVAGTTDTQYF. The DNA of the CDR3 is TGCAGCGTTGCCAGGGTAGCGGGGACCACAGATACGCAGTATTTT.

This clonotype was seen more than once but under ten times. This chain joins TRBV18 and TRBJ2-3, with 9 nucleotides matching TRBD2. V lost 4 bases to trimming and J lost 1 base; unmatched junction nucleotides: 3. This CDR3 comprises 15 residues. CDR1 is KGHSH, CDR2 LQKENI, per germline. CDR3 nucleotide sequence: TGTGCCAGCTCACTCCTAGCGGGGCGCACAGATACGCAGTATTTT. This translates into CASSLLAGRTDTQYF. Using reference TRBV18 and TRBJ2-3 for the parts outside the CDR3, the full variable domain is NAGVMQNPRHLVRRRGQEARLRCSPMKGHSHVYWYRQLPEEGLKFMVYLQKENIIDESGMPKERFSAEFPKEGPSILRIQQVVRGDSAAYFCASSLLAGRTDTQYFGPGTRLTVL.